What follows are 25 T cell receptor beta chains derived from one specimen sequenced in a study of beta chain features in type 1 diabetes. Expressed TCRB transcripts were sequenced, since all the RNA that had been isolated was reverse transcribed. Sequencing used immunoSEQ multiplex PCR; TCRdb keeps in-frame clones, though not all of them. The sample consists of 120,000 to 150,000 clones, around 7% of them appearing once. Material for sequencing was central memory CD4+ T cells from blood. The receptors shown here come from a woman in her twenties or thirties in good health.

With regard to this clone: Germline is not matched at one junction end, which may reflect a read error. The rearrangement links TRBV13 to TRBJ2-6, with unresolved D. The germline CDR1 and CDR2 sequences are PRHDT and FYEKMQ (reference sequence). The CDR3 is 15 residues long. The CDR3 reads CANSRQRSGANVLTF. The CDR3 coding sequence is TGTGCCAACAGCCGGCAGCGCTCTGGGGCCAACGTCCTGACTTTC.

The chain couples TRBV28 to TRBJ2-1, with D possibly being TRBD2 (5 bases). CDR3 length: 12 residues. From germline, CDR1 is MDHEN and CDR2 SYDVKM. Trimming took off 5 bases at V and 12 bases at J, with 14 bases between the two ends. The CDR3 here is CASSAGLPGQFF. The CDR3 DNA follows: TGTGCCAGCAGTGCCGGACTCCCGGGGCAGTTCTTC.

There are a few counts of this clone. The chain is built from TRBV7-2 and TRBJ2-7, with 11 bases matching TRBD1. The CDR3 extends over 16 amino acids. Germline CDR1 is SGHTA and CDR2 is FQGNSA. V shed 5 bases, J shed 2 bases, and the junction held 8 bases outside the gene matches. CDR3 nucleotide sequence: TGTGCCAGCAGCGAGCAACCGGGACAGGGGGCCTACGAGCAGTACTTC. It yields the protein CASSEQPGQGAYEQYF.

This clone has a count of ten or more. V is TRBV7-3 and J is TRBJ2-1, with D possibly matching TRBD1 (6 bases). There are 15 residues in the CDR3. Germline assignment: CDR1 SGHTA and CDR2 FQGTGA. The V and J ends lost 2 bases and 7 bases respectively, with 15 bases between them. CDR3 nucleotides: TGTGCCAGCAGCTTAGGGCAGGGGTTAGGTAATGAGCAGTTCTTC. It codes for CASSLGQGLGNEQFF. Based on the CDR3 plus reference TRBV7-3 and TRBJ2-1, the full variable domain is GAGVSQTPSNKVTEKGKYVELRCDPISGHTALYWYRQSLGQGPEFLIYFQGTGAADDSGLPNDRFFAVRPEGSVSTLKIQRTERGDSAVYLCASSLGQGLGNEQFFGPGTRLTVL.

This clone was counted only a few times. The chain combines TRBV4-3 with TRBJ1-1; D perhaps matches TRBD1 (5 bases). Germline CDR1 is LGHNA and CDR2 is YSLEER. The CDR3 is 15 amino acids. V was shortened by 2 bases and J by 3 bases, with 13 bases between the two germline ends. CDR3 sequence: CASSQPGTGYTEAFF. The CDR3 bases are TGCGCCAGCAGCCAACCTGGCACAGGATACACTGAAGCTTTCTTT.

The chain couples TRBV15 to TRBJ2-3, with a weak D call TRBD1 (5 bases). This CDR3 is built from 14 residues. Trimming cost V 1 base and J 3 bases, with 8 bases left between them. The germline V gene has CDR1 LNHNV and CDR2 YYDKDF (reference sequence). The CDR3 spells CATSRGGLTDTQYF. CDR3 bases: TGTGCCACCAGCAGAGGGGGCTTAACAGATACGCAGTATTTT. Together with reference TRBV15 and TRBJ2-3, the CDR3 gives the full variable domain: DAMVIQNPRYQVTQFGKPVTLSCSQTLNHNVMYWYQQKSSQAPKLLFHYYDKDFNNEADTPDNFQSRRPNTSFCFLDIRSPGLGDTAMYLCATSRGGLTDTQYFGPGTRLTVL.

This clone was seen only a few times. The junction departs from the called germline gene at one end, perhaps through a read error. The sample holds other DNA sequences that translate to the same CDR3. DNA of the CDR3: TGTGCCAGCAGCGGACAGGGAAGCTCCTACAACGAGCAGTTCTTC. Translated: CASSGQGSSYNEQFF. The chain joins TRBV7-2 to TRBJ2-1; 8 bases are shared with TRBD1. The CDR3 has 15 residues. CDR1 is SGHTA and CDR2 is FQGNSA in the germline V gene.

This clone was seen a few times. The chain carries TRBV7-2 and TRBJ2-5; D perhaps matches TRBD2 (7 bases). Germline V gene lookup returns CDR1 SGHTA and CDR2 FQGNSA. V was shortened by 8 bases and J by 5 bases, with 21 bases between the two germline ends. The CDR3 consists of 15 residues. For the CDR3, the DNA is TGTGCCAGCGGCTCGTTGGGGGGGAGGGGGGAGACCCAGTACTTC. This gives the protein CASGSLGGRGETQYF. Full variable domain (outside the CDR3, taken from reference TRBV7-2 and TRBJ2-5): GAGVSQSPSNKVTEKGKDVELRCDPISGHTALYWYRQSLGQGLEFLIYFQGNSAPDKSGLPSDRFSAERTGGSVSTLTIQRTQQEDSAVYLCASGSLGGRGETQYFGPGTRLLVL.

This clone was seen a few times. This chain connects TRBV9 to TRBJ2-7, with D unresolved. The CDR3 spans 14 residues. V was clipped by 0 bases and J by 0 bases, with 7 bases between them. Germline loops: CDR1 SGDLS, CDR2 YYNGEE. In DNA form, the CDR3 reads TGTGCCAGCAGCGTAGCGAGTCCCTCCTACGAGCAGTACTTC. Translating it yields CASSVASPSYEQYF.

This clone was detected ten times or more. The chain couples TRBV5-1 to TRBJ1-1, with D possibly TRBD1 on 6 matching bases. CDR1 is SGHRS, CDR2 YFSETQ, per germline. Trimming removed 4 bases at V and 4 bases at J, with 11 bases between. The length of the CDR3 is 13 residues. The chain's CDR3 is CASSEGVATEAFF. In nucleotides, the CDR3 is TGCGCCAGCAGCGAGGGGGTGGCCACTGAAGCTTTCTTT.

The chain combines TRBV2 with TRBJ1-2; D not certain. Germline CDR1 and CDR2: SNHLY and FYNNEI. The V end lost 8 bases, the J end lost 8 bases, and 18 bases lay between the germline ends. The CDR3 has 13 amino acids. CDR3 nucleotides: TGTGCCAGCCTACCCCCCCTGATGAGGGGCTACACCTTC. This sequence encodes CASLPPLMRGYTF.

This clone was picked up a small number of times. Here the CDR3 reads CASSLLPGQGEYEQFF. The CDR3, as DNA: TGCGCCAGCAGCCTCCTGCCGGGGCAGGGGGAGTATGAGCAGTTCTTC. This rearrangement joins TRBV4-3 to TRBJ2-1, with TRBD1 matching 7 bases. The CDR3 runs to 16 residues. Trimming removed 4 bases from V and 8 bases from J; junction bases left unmatched: 14. Per the germline V gene, CDR1 is LGHNA and CDR2 is YSLEER.

The rearrangement uses TRBV6-1 and TRBJ2-5, with 9 bases matching TRBD1. Germline V gives CDR1 MNHNS, CDR2 SASEGT. The CDR3 sequence is 14 residues long. V gave up 6 bases and J gave up 4 bases; unmatched junction bases: 6. As DNA, the CDR3 is TGTGCCAGCAGACAGGGGGCTGGAGCAGAGACCCAGTACTTC. Its protein product is CASRQGAGAETQYF.

V usage is TRBV11-2 and J usage is TRBJ2-5, with TRBD1 matching 7 bases. The length of the CDR3 is 14 residues. The germline V gene has CDR1 SGHAT and CDR2 FQNNGV. Trimming cost V 3 bases and J 5 bases; bases outside gene matches: 6. The CDR3 here is CASSLNRGAETQYF. The DNA for the CDR3 is TGTGCCAGCAGCTTGAACAGGGGAGCGGAGACCCAGTACTTC.

This clone was counted a few times. The chain employs TRBV19 and TRBJ2-7; weak D call: TRBD2 (5 bases). The CDR3 is made up of 14 amino acids. Trimming pared 3 bases from V and 0 bases from J, leaving 9 bases between. Germline values: CDR1 LNHDA, CDR2 SQIVND (reference sequence). CDR3 sequence (DNA): TGTGCCAGTAGTATTCAGCGGAGCTCCTACGAGCAGTACTTC. Its protein product is CASSIQRSSYEQYF.

The chain uses TRBV4-2 and TRBJ1-5; maybe TRBD1 (5 bases). The V gene's germline CDR1 is LGHNA and CDR2 YNFKEQ. V lost 0 bases and J 7 bases, leaving 13 bases between the germline ends. The CDR3 has 15 residues. CDR3 sequence: CASSQESGGTQPQHF. The CDR3 DNA is TGTGCCAGCAGCCAAGAAAGCGGGGGGACCCAGCCCCAGCATTTT.

The CDR3 here is CASSLKGIDQPQHF. In DNA form, the CDR3 reads TGTGCCAGCAGCTTGAAGGGGATAGATCAGCCCCAGCATTTT. This rearrangement joins TRBV5-5 to TRBJ1-5, with a possible D match to TRBD1 (5 bases). The CDR3 spans 14 residues. Germline lookup yields CDR1 SGHKS and CDR2 YYEKEE (reference sequence). Deletions cut 1 base from V and 5 bases from J, with 10 bases between.

The CDR3 nucleotides are TGCGCCAGCAGCTCGGACAGGAGGGAGCTGTTTTTT. It codes for CASSSDRRELFF. V gene TRBV5-1 combines with J gene TRBJ2-2, with 7 bases matching TRBD1. This CDR3 has 12 residues. V was clipped by 3 bases and J by 9 bases; unmatched bases: 2. The germline gives CDR1 SGHRS, CDR2 YFSETQ.

This clone was seen many times. This sequence joins TRBV10-3 and TRBJ2-3; D remains ambiguous. V was cut by 9 bases and J by 7 bases, with 11 bases left in between. From germline, CDR1 is ENHRY and CDR2 SYGVKD. The CDR3 has 11 amino acids. The CDR3 DNA sequence: TGTGCCATTACGACTGCGAATACGCAGTATTTT. Amino acids: CAITTANTQYF.

The chain couples TRBV2 to TRBJ1-2, with TRBD1 matching 7 bases. The CDR3 spans 13 residues. Trimming removed 6 bases from V and 3 bases from J; junction bases left unmatched: 4. Germline V CDR1 and CDR2: SNHLY, FYNNEI. In DNA, the CDR3 is TGTGCCAGCAGGGACACAGGGGACTATGGCTACACCTTC. It translates to CASRDTGDYGYTF.

This chain uses TRBV4-1 with TRBJ2-5; 10 nucleotides agree with TRBD2. This CDR3 has 17 amino acids. Germline CDR1 reads MGHRA; CDR2 reads YSYEKL. J gave up 5 bases and V 1 base, and 10 bases lay outside the gene matches. This CDR3 is CASSQVTLAGGGETQYF. The CDR3 bases are TGCGCCAGCAGCCAAGTAACGTTAGCGGGAGGTGGGGAGACCCAGTACTTC.

This clone was found many times. V and J are TRBV7-3 and TRBJ2-3; the match to TRBD1 covers 9 bases. The V gene's germline CDR1 is SGHTA and CDR2 FQGTGA. This CDR3 has 15 residues. The junction had 3 bases not matched to a gene; V was cut back by 3 bases and J by 2 bases. CDR3 loop: CASSLVQGATDTQYF. The CDR3 region has the DNA TGTGCCAGCAGCTTGGTACAGGGGGCCACAGATACGCAGTATTTT.

The genes are TRBV5-1 and TRBJ2-3; TRBD2 matches at 13 bases. There are 16 residues in the CDR3. Per germline, CDR1 SGHRS and CDR2 YFSETQ. V dropped 4 bases and J dropped 2; count of bases not matched to a gene: 4. The CDR3 protein is CASSLGTSGNTDTQYF. CDR3 sequence (DNA): TGCGCCAGCAGCCTAGGGACTAGCGGGAACACAGATACGCAGTATTTT.

This clone was observed a few times. V is TRBV11-2 and J is TRBJ2-1, with 8 bases identical to TRBD2. CDR3 size: 16 residues. Germline CDR1 is SGHAT and CDR2 is FQNNGV. The V segment lost 4 bases and the J segment 6 bases; nucleotides outside the gene matches: 11. The CDR3 DNA is TGTGCCAGCAGCTCCGGGGGGGATTCGTCGCGCAATGAGCAGTTCTTC. This translates into CASSSGGDSSRNEQFF. The full variable domain, completed using reference TRBV11-2 and TRBJ2-1, is EAGVAQSPRYKIIEKRQSVAFWCNPISGHATLYWYQQILGQGPKLLIQFQNNGVVDDSQLPKDRFSAERLKGVDSTLKIQPAKLEDSAVYLCASSSGGDSSRNEQFFGPGTRLTVL.

A few counts support this clone. The CDR3 spells CASSSGRTYNEQFF. The CDR3 DNA reads as TGTGCCAGCAGCAGCGGGAGAACCTACAATGAGCAGTTCTTC. This rearrangement joins TRBV2 to TRBJ2-1; 8 positions match TRBD2. Germline CDR1 and CDR2: SNHLY and FYNNEI. Trimming at V came to 6 bases and at J to 2 bases, leaving 3 bases not matched to a gene. This CDR3 is built from 14 residues.